Listed here are 27 T cell receptor beta chains from one sample, sequenced in a study of OX40 agonist ivuxolimab in advanced cancers. Using immunoSEQ multiplex PCR, the repertoire was profiled, and TCRdb retains in-frame clones only, with some absent. The profile covers over 60,000 clones, with about nine tenths appearing a single time and 0.3% to 0.45% taken by the ten largest. The source was CD4+ or CD8+ T cells sorted from blood, collected in a trial of the OX40 agonist ivuxolimab. All receptors come from an adult with an advanced solid tumor such as melanoma, head and neck, liver or kidney cancer.

V usage is TRBV10-3 and J usage is TRBJ2-7; TRBD2 matches at 8 bases. CDR1 is ENHRY, CDR2 SYGVKD, per germline. V lost 6 bases and J lost 5; bases outside the gene matches: 12. This CDR3 spans 15 amino acids. The CDR3 region is CAIRATPGTSHEQYF. In nucleotides, the CDR3 is TGTGCCATCAGAGCCACTCCCGGGACTAGTCACGAGCAGTACTTC.

The gene calls are TRBV5-6 and TRBJ2-3; 9 bases map to TRBD2. The ends lost 0 bases at V and 0 bases at J; junction bases unmatched: 5. This CDR3 is 17 amino acids long. Germline CDR1 reads SGHDT; CDR2 reads YYEEEE. CDR3 coding DNA: TGTGCCAGCAGCTTGGTGCTAGCGGGGTCTAGCACAGATACGCAGTATTTT. Protein product: CASSLVLAGSSTDTQYF.

CDR3 nucleotides: TGTGCCAGCAGAGAGCGGGGGAACACCGGGGAGCTGTTTTTT. This encodes CASRERGNTGELFF. The rearrangement uses TRBV6-5 and TRBJ2-2, with 7 bases fitting TRBD2. The V gene end was trimmed by 6 bases and the J gene end by 1 base; junction bases not matched to a gene: 2. CDR1 and CDR2 from the germline V gene are MNHEY and SVGAGI. This CDR3 contains 14 residues.

V and J are TRBV7-9 and TRBJ2-1; 10 nucleotides agree with TRBD2. There are 15 residues in the CDR3. Trimming cost V 7 bases and J 6 bases; bases outside gene matches: 9. Per germline, CDR1 SEHNR and CDR2 FQNEAQ (reference sequence). CDR3 sequence (DNA): TGTGCCAGCAACCAGCGGGAGGGCCTTAGCAATGAGCAGTTCTTC. Translation: CASNQREGLSNEQFF.

V and J are TRBV7-6 and TRBJ1-2, with D possibly TRBD1 on 5 matching bases. V was shortened by 2 bases and J by 0 bases, with 19 bases between the two germline ends. The germline V gene has CDR1 SGHVS and CDR2 FNYEAQ. The CDR3 totals 18 residues. CDR3 bases: TGTGCCAGCAGCTTAAAGGGGTTAGAGGCAGGTTCTAACTATGGCTACACCTTC. Amino acid sequence: CASSLKGLEAGSNYGYTF.

This chain joins TRBV10-3 and TRBJ2-1, with 13 bases aligning to TRBD2. The CDR3 loop spans 14 amino acids. V lost 11 bases and J lost 5; bases outside the gene matches: 6. Germline values: CDR1 ENHRY, CDR2 SYGVKD. This CDR3 is CALGTSGTNNEQFF. In DNA, the CDR3 is TGTGCCCTCGGGACTAGCGGGACGAACAATGAGCAGTTCTTC.

This chain connects TRBV6-5 to TRBJ2-3; TRBD2 agrees at 8 bases. Germline V gene lookup returns CDR1 MNHEY and CDR2 SVGAGI. This CDR3 is 15 amino acids long. The V gene end was trimmed by 8 bases and the J gene end by 3 bases; junction bases not matched to a gene: 10. The CDR3 coding sequence is TGTGCCAGCGGGGGGTCGGGACTAGTGACAGATACGCAGTATTTT. Its protein is CASGGSGLVTDTQYF.

The V gene is TRBV18, the J gene TRBJ2-1; TRBD2 matches 14 bases. The CDR3 spans 17 residues. Germline CDR1 reads KGHSH; CDR2 reads LQKENI. V lost 8 bases and J lost 6; bases outside the gene matches: 12. CDR3 DNA sequence: TGTGCCAGCGCGGGACTAGCGGGGGACCAAAGCTCCAATGAGCAGTTCTTC. Translation gives CASAGLAGDQSSNEQFF.

The chain is built from TRBV29-1 and TRBJ2-3; TRBD2 agrees at 7 bases. Germline CDR1 SQVTM, CDR2 ANQGSEA. The CDR3 has 11 residues. Trimming at V came to 6 bases and at J to 6 bases, leaving 3 bases not matched to a gene. Here the CDR3 reads CSVAGEDTQYF. DNA for the CDR3: TGCAGCGTGGCGGGGGAGGATACGCAGTATTTT.

This clone is a singleton in its sample. The CDR3 protein is CASSYGGPDQPQHF. The CDR3 nucleotides are TGTGCCAGCAGTTACGGGGGCCCAGATCAGCCCCAGCATTTT. This chain joins TRBV6-5 and TRBJ1-5; a possible D gene is TRBD1 (6 bases). Germline V gene lookup returns CDR1 MNHEY and CDR2 SVGAGI. V was clipped by 2 bases and J by 5 bases, with 10 bases between them. The CDR3 extends over 14 amino acids.

The CDR3, as DNA: TGTGCCAGCACCGACAGGAACTATGGCTACACCTTC. Its protein product is CASTDRNYGYTF. V is TRBV28 and J is TRBJ1-2; possibly TRBD1 for D (6 bases). There are 12 residues in the CDR3. Per the germline V gene, CDR1 is MDHEN and CDR2 is SYDVKM. Deletions cut 7 bases from V and 2 bases from J, with 8 bases between.

This chain uses TRBV19 with TRBJ2-5; tentative D call: TRBD1 (8 bases). V was clipped by 4 bases and J by 3 bases, with 15 bases between them. Germline V gene sequence: CDR1 LNHDA, CDR2 SQIVND (reference sequence). The CDR3 loop spans 15 amino acids. The CDR3 region is CASSTQGGPKETQYF. The CDR3 nucleotides are TGTGCCAGTAGTACACAGGGGGGGCCTAAAGAGACCCAGTACTTC.

The CDR3 region has the DNA TGTGCCAGCAGCACACTAGCCCTGGGCACCTACAATGAGCAGTTCTTC. This encodes CASSTLALGTYNEQFF. The gene calls are TRBV7-9 and TRBJ2-1; D possibly corresponds to TRBD2 (6 bases). The CDR3 loop spans 16 amino acids. V was pared by 5 bases and J by 2 bases, with 16 bases between. Germline V gene data show CDR1 as SEHNR and CDR2 as FQNEAQ (reference sequence).

The chain combines TRBV6-5 with TRBJ1-2; 8 bases are a match to TRBD1. Trimming took 4 bases from V and 8 from J; bases not matched to a gene: 9. The CDR3 has 14 amino acids. Germline values: CDR1 MNHEY, CDR2 SVGAGI. The CDR3 DNA reads as TGTGCCAGCAGTTCCCCTTACAGGGGGGGAGGCTACACCTTC. This encodes CASSSPYRGGGYTF.

This clone was detected only once. This chain joins TRBV7-9 and TRBJ2-4; D is unresolved. The germline V gene has CDR1 SEHNR and CDR2 FQNEAQ (reference sequence). There are 15 residues in the CDR3. Trimming cost V 3 bases and J 0 bases, with 9 bases left between them. The CDR3 DNA reads TGTGCCAGCAGCTTTATGGGAATAGCCAAAAACATTCAGTACTTC. Protein sequence: CASSFMGIAKNIQYF. The full variable domain, completed using reference TRBV7-9 and TRBJ2-4, is DTGVSQNPRHKITKRGQNVTFRCDPISEHNRLYWYRQTLGQGPEFLTYFQNEAQLEKSRLLSDRFSAERPKGSFSTLEIQRTEQGDSAMYLCASSFMGIAKNIQYFGAGTRLSVL.

The V and J genes are TRBV7-2 and TRBJ2-4; D is ambiguous. The CDR3 covers 11 residues. The germline V gene encodes CDR1 SGHTA and CDR2 FQGNSA. The V end lost 4 bases, the J end lost 15 bases, and 13 bases lay between the germline ends. CDR3: CASSSGKALYF. The CDR3 DNA reads TGTGCCAGCAGCTCCGGAAAGGCGTTGTACTTC.

The V call is TRBV5-1, the J call TRBJ1-1; 8 nucleotides agree with TRBD1. The CDR3 totals 15 residues. CDR1 is SGHRS and CDR2 is YFSETQ in the germline V gene. With V trimmed by 0 bases and J by 7 bases, 8 bases remained unmatched. The CDR3 DNA follows: TGCGCCAGCAGCTTGGCCGCACAGGGGGGGATTGAAGCTTTCTTT. Residues: CASSLAAQGGIEAFF.

Comment on this clone: Mismatch with germline at one junction end may stem from a read error. The same CDR3 arises from other DNA sequences in this sample as well. The chain joins TRBV6-1 to TRBJ2-7; D perhaps matches TRBD1 (6 bases). The CDR3 is 15 amino acids. Germline lookup yields CDR1 MNHNS and CDR2 SASEGT. CDR3 sequence (DNA): TGCGCCAGCAGTGGGGACACAACGTTCTCCTACGAGCAGTACTTC. Its translation is CASSGDTTFSYEQYF.

The chain has TRBV5-1 and TRBJ1-1; 9 positions agree with TRBD1. Per germline, CDR1 SGHRS and CDR2 YFSETQ. The CDR3 runs to 17 residues. Unmatched junction bases numbered 10, after V lost 4 bases and J lost 0 bases. The CDR3 bases are TGCGCCAGCAGCACTGGACAGGGGACGGGGATGAACACTGAAGCTTTCTTT. Translation gives CASSTGQGTGMNTEAFF.

This clone was seen once. The V gene is TRBV10-3, the J gene TRBJ2-3, with unresolved D. The V and J ends lost 0 bases and 6 bases respectively, with 10 bases between them. Per the germline V gene, CDR1 is ENHRY and CDR2 is SYGVKD. The CDR3 runs to 14 residues. This CDR3 is CAISESSTDDTQYF. CDR3 bases: TGTGCCATCAGTGAGTCGAGCACGGACGATACGCAGTATTTT.

V is TRBV6-5 and J is TRBJ1-2; D gene unclear. The CDR3 runs to 11 residues. Germline CDR1 reads MNHEY; CDR2 reads SVGAGI. The V end was cut by 6 bases, the J end by 7 bases, with 9 bases between. Here the CDR3 reads CASRTNGGYTF. The CDR3 bases are TGTGCCAGCAGAACTAACGGTGGCTACACCTTC.

This chain joins TRBV6-6 and TRBJ1-2; 7 positions match TRBD1. V shed 4 bases, J shed 5 bases, and the junction held 10 bases outside the gene matches. The CDR3 sequence is 15 residues long. Germline assignment: CDR1 MNHNY and CDR2 SVGAGI (reference sequence). The CDR3 reads CASSSPTGMEYGYTF. In DNA form, the CDR3 reads TGTGCCAGCAGTTCCCCGACAGGGATGGAGTATGGCTACACCTTC.

The J gene is TRBJ2-1, the V gene TRBV2; possible D gene TRBD1, 6 bases. The V gene lost 6 bases and the J gene lost 10 bases, with 22 bases spanning the gap. Germline CDR1 is SNHLY and CDR2 is FYNNEI. The CDR3 is made up of 15 amino acids. CDR3 sequence: CASSGEGVSLREQFF. In DNA, the CDR3 is TGTGCCAGCAGCGGAGAGGGGGTCTCCCTAAGGGAGCAGTTCTTC.

The V call is TRBV27, the J call TRBJ1-5; D not certain. Germline CDR1 and CDR2: MNHEY and SMNVEV (reference sequence). This CDR3 has 12 residues. V was trimmed by 5 bases and J by 2 bases, leaving 4 bases between them. CDR3: CASSPGNQPQHF. The CDR3 DNA follows: TGTGCCAGCAGTCCCGGCAATCAGCCCCAGCATTTT.

V and J are TRBV14 and TRBJ2-3; no definite D call. Trimming removed 1 base from V and 6 bases from J, with 8 bases in between. The CDR3 totals 13 residues. Germline V gene lookup returns CDR1 SGHDN and CDR2 FVKESK. This CDR3 reads CASSQVLGDTQYF. DNA of the CDR3: TGTGCCAGCAGCCAAGTGCTCGGGGATACGCAGTATTTT.

This clone was picked up one time. The V and J genes are TRBV30 and TRBJ2-7; 11 positions agree with TRBD2. Germline trimming cut 4 bases from V and 7 bases from J; bases unmatched to any gene: 15. The CDR3 extends over 16 amino acids. Germline lookup yields CDR1 GTSNPN and CDR2 SVGIG (reference sequence). Here the CDR3 reads CAWTPIGLAGGREQYF. DNA of the CDR3: TGTGCCTGGACTCCTATCGGACTAGCGGGCGGTAGGGAGCAGTACTTC.

V and J are TRBV7-2 and TRBJ2-1, with TRBD2 identical over 13 bases. The CDR3 loop spans 16 amino acids. Per the germline V gene, CDR1 is SGHTA and CDR2 is FQGNSA. V dropped 5 bases and J dropped 4; count of bases not matched to a gene: 5. This chain's CDR3 is CASSRTSGRGYNEQFF. The CDR3 DNA is TGTGCCAGCAGCCGGACTAGCGGGAGAGGGTACAATGAGCAGTTCTTC.